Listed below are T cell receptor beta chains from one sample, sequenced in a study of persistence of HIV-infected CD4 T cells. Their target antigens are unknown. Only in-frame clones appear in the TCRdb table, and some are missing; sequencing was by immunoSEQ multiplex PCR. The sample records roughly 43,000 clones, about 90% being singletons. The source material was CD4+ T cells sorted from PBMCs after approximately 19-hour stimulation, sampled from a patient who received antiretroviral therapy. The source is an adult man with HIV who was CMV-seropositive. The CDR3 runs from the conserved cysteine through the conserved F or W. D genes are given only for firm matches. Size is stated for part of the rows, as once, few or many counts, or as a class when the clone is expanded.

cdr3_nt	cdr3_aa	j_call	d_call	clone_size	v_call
TGTGCCAGTAGTTTCGACTCCAGCGTCGGCTACACCTTC	CASSFDSSVGYTF	TRBJ1-2	-	once	TRBV19
TGCAGCGCACGGACTAGCACAGATACGCAGTATTTT	CSARTSTDTQYF	TRBJ2-3	-	-	TRBV29-1
TGTGCCAGCAACTCAGGGGGACAACATACAGATACGCAGTATTTT	CASNSGGQHTDTQYF	TRBJ2-3	TRBD1	-	TRBV9
TGTGCCAGCAGCGTAGAGCGGGGCTCTGGGGCCAACGTCCTGACTTTC	CASSVERGSGANVLTF	TRBJ2-6	TRBD2	-	TRBV9
TGTGCCAGCAGTTATGGGGGATTGGTCGGGGATACGCAGTATTTT	CASSYGGLVGDTQYF	TRBJ2-3	-	-	TRBV7-2
TGTGCCAGCAGCGTAGGAGAATCTTCTGGGGCCAACGTCCTGACTTTC	CASSVGESSGANVLTF	TRBJ2-6	-	-	TRBV9
TGTGCCAGCAGGGGACAGGTGGGAGAAAAACTGTTTTTT	CASRGQVGEKLFF	TRBJ1-4	TRBD1	-	TRBV6-5
TGCGCCAGCAGCCCGACAGGGGGAAGCAATCAGCCCCAGCATTTT	CASSPTGGSNQPQHF	TRBJ1-5	TRBD1	-	TRBV5-1
TGTGCCAGCAGCGCAGGGACAGGGGGGATCAATGAGCAGTTCTTC	CASSAGTGGINEQFF	TRBJ2-1	TRBD1	-	TRBV11-3
TGTGCCAGCAGCCCGAACAGGGGCACCTACGAGCAGTACTTC	CASSPNRGTYEQYF	TRBJ2-7	TRBD1	-	TRBV11-2